Given below is one TCR beta chain in context. Antigen specificity is unknown. At one boundary the junction diverges from the germline segment, which might be a read error. CDR3 size: 13 residues. Germline V gene lookup returns CDR1 SEHNR and CDR2 FQNEAQ (reference sequence). The record originates from a study of human T cells and chemical hapten exposure. Study summary: Sensitization was performed using 2% DPC on an approximately 2 cm by approximately 2 cm upper inner arm skin site. Patch tests delivered 0.01% DPC to the upper back and were evaluated at 6 days.

Study-level results: With DPC sensitization, TCRs exceeding 1 in 1000 frequency showed no change.

Time point indicated: patch test 1, 2 weeks after DPC sensitization. Treatment indicated: therapeutic diphenylcyclopropenone sensitization with weekly scalp DPC. In the source study's methods: The median was about 96,000 TCRs per sample, ranging roughly 23,224 to 690,600. TCRdb used MiXCR to reprocess the RACE reads, holding one entry per CDR3 protein. TCRdb, not the original authors, processed these V and J calls. The sample yields some 80,000 distinct CDR3 sequences, roughly 10% seen once. The source was whole blood, collected in connection with sensitization to the hapten diphenylcyclopropenone (DPC). The chain carries TRBV7-9 and TRBJ2-1; 10 bases align to TRBD2. The sequence derives from a woman aged 45 to 65 with alopecia areata. Some clones in this sample may be carry-over from other donors' samples. The CDR3, as DNA: TGTGCCAGCAGCCTAGCGGGAGTAAATGAGCAGTTCTTC. Protein: CASSLAGVNEQFF.